The clone carrying this TCR beta chain was found once. Its specificity is not known. This record comes from a study of cytomegalovirus exposure and HLA in healthy donors. Study-wide results and caveats: Sequencing probably produced one cluster of sequence variants that were highly shared. The study designated 150 to 200 TCR beta chains cytomegalovirus-associated.

The PCR employed 60 Vbeta primers together with 13 Jbeta primers. The method was immunoSEQ multiplex PCR; TCRdb's version includes in-frame clones alone and lacks a portion of them. The repertoire holds about 110,000 clones, with over 60% as singletons. In nominal health when sampled, donors likely had unrecorded immune exposures nonetheless. The sequenced material came from PBMCs. This sequence originates from a woman aged 55 to 70 in good health and CMV-seropositive.

CDR3 loop: CASSSMRTSGIVTYEQYF. The CDR3 DNA sequence: TGTGCCAGCAGTTCAATGCGGACTAGCGGGATTGTAACCTACGAGCAGTACTTC. This rearrangement joins TRBV28 to TRBJ2-7; 12 positions match TRBD2. This CDR3 contains 18 residues. V trimming: 4 bases; J trimming: 2 bases; junction bases outside the gene matches: 12. Per germline, CDR1 MDHEN and CDR2 SYDVKM.